Sequencing of this TCR beta chain was carried out in a study of T cells in Graves' hyperthyroidism and ophthalmopathy. The TCR beta CDR3 regions underwent amplification using RNA transcripts as the source. The HTBI primer set was used in a first-round RT-PCR of the TCR CDR3. TCRdb called the multiplex PCR reads again in MiXCR, with one record for every CDR3 protein. The sample includes 300,000 to 450,000 distinct CDR3 sequences, approximately 15% of them seen just once. Patients were excluded for uncontrolled infection, other autoimmune disease, pregnancy or lactation. This clonotype was detected once. Germline V gene data show CDR1 as SGHNT and CDR2 as YYREEE (reference sequence). The CDR3 loop spans 16 amino acids. J lost 3 bases, V lost 4 bases, and 10 bases had no gene match.

Sequences were obtained from blood. This clonotype originated in a woman aged 55 to 70 with Graves' hyperthyroidism. This chain joins TRBV5-4 and TRBJ2-5, with 9 bases identical to TRBD1. The CDR3 DNA reads as TGTGCCAGCAGCCTCCAAACTCGGACAGGGGAAGAGACCCAGTACTTC. This sequence encodes CASSLQTRTGEETQYF.